A single sample gave rise to the 13 T cell receptor beta chains below, sequenced in a study of OX40 agonist ivuxolimab in advanced cancers. Generated by immunoSEQ multiplex PCR, the TCRdb table keeps only in-frame clones and is missing some. This table holds about 91,000 clones, roughly 84% found once. Sequences were derived from CD4+ or CD8+ T cells sorted from blood, sampled in a trial of the OX40 agonist ivuxolimab. The receptors were sampled from an adult with an advanced solid tumor such as melanoma, head and neck, liver or kidney cancer.

The genes are TRBV19 and TRBJ1-6; 9 bases are a match to TRBD1. Losses at the gene ends were 3 bases for V and 12 bases for J; bases not matched to a gene: 9. The germline V gene has CDR1 LNHDA and CDR2 SQIVND (reference sequence). CDR3 length equals 15 residues. Here the CDR3 reads CASSMRTGAGGPLHF. The CDR3 nucleotides are TGTGCCAGTAGTATGAGGACAGGGGCTGGAGGACCCCTCCACTTT.

This chain uses TRBV28 with TRBJ2-7, with D perhaps TRBD2 (6 bases). Trimming took 5 bases from V and 3 from J, leaving 17 bases between them. CDR3 length equals 15 residues. CDR1 is MDHEN and CDR2 is SYDVKM in the germline V gene. CDR3 sequence (DNA): TGTGCCAGCAGTCCCCCCTCGGGGGTGGTCTACGAGCAGTACTTC. Residues: CASSPPSGVVYEQYF.

The chain uses TRBV28 and TRBJ1-1; the match to TRBD1 covers 8 bases. Germline CDR1 and CDR2: MDHEN and SYDVKM. This CDR3 has 14 amino acids. Trimming removed 1 base from V and 7 bases from J; junction bases left unmatched: 5. The CDR3 loop is CASSLSQGAGEAFF. For the CDR3, the DNA is TGTGCCAGCAGTTTATCCCAGGGGGCAGGTGAAGCTTTCTTT.

The chain combines TRBV5-4 with TRBJ1-1; 9 nucleotides match TRBD1. The germline CDR1 and CDR2 sequences are SGHNT and YYREEE (reference sequence). With V trimmed by 2 bases and J by 4 bases, 6 bases remained unmatched. The CDR3 is 15 residues long. The CDR3 nucleotides read TGTGCCAGCAGCTTACAGGGGGCTGGGAGCACTGAAGCTTTCTTT. This sequence encodes CASSLQGAGSTEAFF.

The chain joins TRBV7-9 to TRBJ1-2, with 10 bases aligning to TRBD1. Germline trimming cut 1 base from V and 5 bases from J; bases unmatched to any gene: 1. The CDR3 has 14 amino acids. The germline V gene encodes CDR1 SEHNR and CDR2 FQNEAQ (reference sequence). The CDR3 protein is CASSLGTGGYGYTF. CDR3 sequence (DNA): TGTGCCAGCAGCTTAGGGACAGGGGGTTATGGCTACACCTTC.

V usage is TRBV21-1 and J usage is TRBJ2-2; TRBD1 is taken as the D call from the table, unchecked against the DNA. TRBV21-1 is termed a pseudogene. The CDR3 loop spans 17 amino acids. Here the CDR3 DNA reads TGTGCCAGAGAAGACGAGACAGCATCGAAGAACACCGGGGAGCTGTTTTTT. Protein product: CAREDETASKNTGELFF.

The gene calls are TRBV7-2 and TRBJ2-7; D may be TRBD1 or TRBD2 (5 bases each). CDR1 is SGHTA and CDR2 is FQGNSA in the germline V gene. This CDR3 has 14 residues. V lost 5 bases to trimming and J lost 4 bases, with 15 bases between them. The DNA for the CDR3 is TGTGCCAGCAGCAACCGGGACGCGGCATACGAGCAGTACTTC. It yields the protein CASSNRDAAYEQYF.

This clone was counted once. The J gene is TRBJ2-7, the V gene TRBV6-5, with D perhaps TRBD2 (6 bases). This CDR3 contains 14 residues. From germline, CDR1 is MNHEY and CDR2 SVGAGI. V lost 5 bases and J 3 bases, leaving 14 bases between the germline ends. The CDR3 region has the DNA TGTGCCAGCAGTGACTGGGACTCTTTCTACGAGCAGTACTTC. As protein: CASSDWDSFYEQYF.

The chain uses TRBV21-1 and TRBJ1-5. TRBV21-1 is assigned pseudogene status. This CDR3 has 17 amino acids. CDR3 sequence: CASSKEGYGAGNQPQHF. The CDR3 DNA follows: TGTGCCAGCAGCAAAGAAGGATATGGGGCGGGTAATCAGCCCCAGCATTTT.

The chain is built from TRBV5-1 and TRBJ2-2; 12 bases match TRBD1. The CDR3 runs 17 residues. In germline, CDR1 is SGHRS, CDR2 YFSETQ. Trimming took 4 bases from V and 3 from J; bases not matched to a gene: 7. The chain's CDR3 is CASSHGGTGGYTGELFF. The DNA of the CDR3 is TGCGCCAGCAGCCACGGTGGGACAGGGGGCTACACCGGGGAGCTGTTTTTT.

The chain combines TRBV18 with TRBJ2-5; no clear D. Looked up from germline, CDR1 is KGHSH and CDR2 is LQKENI. The CDR3 has 13 residues. V was clipped by 3 bases and J by 4 bases, with 9 bases between them. CDR3 residues: CASSPSPPETQYF. In DNA, the CDR3 is TGTGCCAGCTCACCGTCTCCTCCAGAGACCCAGTACTTC.

The chain combines TRBV10-2 with TRBJ1-6; TRBD1 matches at 7 bases. This CDR3 is built from 14 residues. Germline V CDR1 and CDR2: WSHSY, SAAADI. V was clipped by 0 bases and J by 12 bases; unmatched bases: 5. The CDR3: CASSESRQGLPLHF. Here the CDR3 DNA reads TGCGCCAGCAGTGAGTCGAGACAGGGACTACCCCTCCACTTT.

By frequency in the sample, this clone is medium-sized (0.01 to 0.1%). For the CDR3, the DNA is TGTGCCAGCAGCCCTCGGACAGGGCGGACCTACGAGCAGTACTTC. It is translated as CASSPRTGRTYEQYF. This chain uses TRBV7-6 with TRBJ2-7; TRBD1 matches at 8 bases. Germline CDR1 and CDR2: SGHVS and FNYEAQ. V was clipped by 5 bases and J by 2 bases; unmatched bases: 8. The CDR3 has 15 residues.